This T cell receptor (beta chain) was captured by sequencing in a study of blood T cell repertoires in COVID-19. Study-wide background: Samples of COVID-19 (acute and convalescent) were obtained from the United States, Italy and Spain. Sources were T cells, B-cell-depleted T cells, or PBMCs; the material itself was cDNA or gDNA.

Trimming cost V 3 bases and J 5 bases; bases outside gene matches: 4. The CDR3 is 15 residues long. Germline V gives CDR1 MNHNS, CDR2 SASEGT. In the study's own analysis: Reference gene primer amplification gave nucleated cell count estimates. Method: immunoSEQ multiplex PCR; TCRdb's copy keeps in-frame clones and lacks some. D and trimming come from the DNA, and the V and J calls and clone size come from that table. The sample has over 85,000 clones, approximately 89% seen once. The V call is TRBV6-1, the J call TRBJ2-5; 12 bases fit TRBD1. Sample: peripheral blood. This clonotype originated in a human donor with active COVID-19. The donor label of this sample is uncertain. CDR3 nucleotide sequence: TGTGCCAGCAGTGAGCGGGACAGGGGGCCTGAGACCCAGTACTTC. The encoded protein is CASSERDRGPETQYF.